The rows below give T cell receptor beta chains drawn from one sample of a study of glioma-infiltrating T cells. TCRdb fed the multiplex PCR reads into MiXCR, producing one record per CDR3 protein. The sample lists fewer than 250,000 distinct CDR3 sequences, over 25% occurring once. Sequenced: glioma tissue, nonneoplastic brain tissue, or PBMCs (not recorded which). The receptors derive from a human donor with low-grade glioma or glioblastoma, undergoing nonglioma brain surgery, or in good health (not recorded which). Both conserved end residues are part of each CDR3. The D gene is left open where the match is weak. Size values are once, few and many counts, or a class for expanded clones, and some rows have none.

j_call v_call d_call clone_size cdr3_nt cdr3_aa
TRBJ2-3 TRBV28 NA many TGTGCCAGCAGTCCCCACCTAGAGACAGATACGCAGTATTTT CASSPHLETDTQYF
TRBJ2-1 TRBV4-3 TRBD1 many TGCGCCAGCAGCCAAGATAGGACAGGAACGTACAATGAGCAGTTCTTC CASSQDRTGTYNEQFF
TRBJ2-1 TRBV13 NA NA TGTGCCAGCAGCCCCCCCAGTGGCGTTGGCTCCTACAATGAGCAGTTCTTC CASSPPSGVGSYNEQFF
TRBJ2-1 TRBV7-2 TRBD2 many TGTGCCAGCAGTTCAGGACTAGCGCTAAATGAGCAGTTCTTC CASSSGLALNEQFF
TRBJ2-1 TRBV5-1 TRBD2 NA TGCGCCAGCAGCTTGATAGCGGGAGGCTCCTACAATGAGCAGTTCTTC CASSLIAGGSYNEQFF
TRBJ2-5 TRBV29-1 TRBD2 NA TGCAGCGTTCCTAGCGGAGGCCTCCAAGAGACCCAGTACTTC CSVPSGGLQETQYF
TRBJ2-7 TRBV12-3/TRBV12-4 NA few TGTGCCAGCAGCCCCCTAGGCGGAAACTCCTACGAGCAGTACTTC CASSPLGGNSYEQYF
TRBJ2-7 TRBV27 TRBD1 many TGTGCCAGCAGTTTCGGGACAGGGGACGAGCAGTACTTC CASSFGTGDEQYF
TRBJ2-7 TRBV6-1 TRBD2 medium-sized TGTGCCAGCAGTGAAGGAACGGGAGGGCCCCACGAGCAGTACTTC CASSEGTGGPHEQYF
TRBJ1-2 TRBV20-1 NA NA TGCAGTGCTAGTGTGTTTTCTAACTATAGATACACCTTC CSASVFSNYRYTF
TRBJ1-1 TRBV28 NA many TGTGCCAGCAGTTTACAATCTGGGCCTCGGAACACTGAAGCTTTCTTT CASSLQSGPRNTEAFF
TRBJ1-1 TRBV4-3 NA many TGCGCCAGCAGCTACGCCCCGTCGGACACTGAAGCTTTCTTT CASSYAPSDTEAFF
TRBJ2-5 TRBV18 NA few TGTGCCAGCTCACCACCGGGCAGCCAAGAGACCCAGTACTTC CASSPPGSQETQYF
TRBJ2-7 TRBV6-1 NA NA TGTGCCAGCAGCCGGGGGACAGTATCCACCTACGAGCAGTACTTC CASSRGTVSTYEQYF
TRBJ2-5 TRBV11-2 TRBD2 NA TGTGCCAGCAGCTTAGGGGGAGCGGGAGTTGGAGAGACCCAGTACTTC CASSLGGAGVGETQYF
TRBJ2-5 TRBV2 NA NA TGTTCCAGCAGTTGGGCAGGGCAGACCCAGTACTTC CSSSWAGQTQYF
TRBJ2-4 TRBV5-5 NA NA TGTGCCAGCAGCCCGGGAGGGACAGGAGACATTCAGTACTTC CASSPGGTGDIQYF
TRBJ2-3 TRBV7-9 TRBD2 NA TGTGCCAGCAGCCTTGAGCCTCGACCAGCGGGATTTACGTATTTT CASSLEPRPAGFTYF
TRBJ1-1 TRBV9 NA many TGTGCCAGCAGCGTAGATGGGGGCACTGAAGCTTTCTTT CASSVDGGTEAFF
TRBJ2-1 TRBV4-1 TRBD2 NA TGCGCCAGCAGCTTTCCCGGGACTAGCGGGAGTTTTGAGCAGTTCTTC CASSFPGTSGSFEQFF
TRBJ2-1 TRBV29-1 NA NA TGCAGCGTTGATCGCTGTGGGAACAATGAGCAGTTCTTC CSVDRCGNNEQFF
TRBJ1-4 TRBV5-1 NA NA TGCGCCAGCAGCGACTCCGGCGACATGAATGAAAAACTGTTTTTT CASSDSGDMNEKLFF
TRBJ1-6 TRBV9 NA NA TGTGCCAGCAGCCCGCGGACCGAGTCACCCCTCCACTTT CASSPRTESPLHF
TRBJ2-1 TRBV6-1 TRBD2 many TGTGCCAGCACCGGACTAGCGGGAGGGCCGGGCGAGCAGTTCTTC CASTGLAGGPGEQFF
TRBJ2-5 TRBV20-1 TRBD1 many TGCAGTCCATCTCAGGGGGCAGGGGAGACCCAGTACTTC CSPSQGAGETQYF
TRBJ2-7 TRBV29-1 TRBD2 NA TGCAGCGTTGATGGGCTAGCGGGATCCTACGAGCAGTACTTC CSVDGLAGSYEQYF
TRBJ1-2 TRBV4-3 TRBD1 many TGCGCCAGCAGCCAAGATTTGATTGGACAGGTTGAGGGCTACACCTTC CASSQDLIGQVEGYTF
TRBJ2-3 TRBV4-2 NA many TGTGCCAGCAGCCAAGTAGAACTCTTTAGCACAGATACGCAGTATTTT CASSQVELFSTDTQYF
TRBJ1-1 TRBV19 TRBD1 many TGTGCCAGTAGTACGGACAGGGCGGCGAACACTGAAGCTTTCTTT CASSTDRAANTEAFF
TRBJ2-1 TRBV7-9 TRBD1 NA TGTGCCAGCAGCGACAACAGGGGTAACAATGAGCAGTTCTTC CASSDNRGNNEQFF
TRBJ2-7 TRBV27 TRBD2 many TGTGCCAGCAGTTCGCGGACTAGCGGGAGTCATGAGCAGTACTTC CASSSRTSGSHEQYF
TRBJ1-5 TRBV10-3 NA NA TGTGCCATCAGTGCCGACAGGTACAATCAGCCCCAGCATTTT CAISADRYNQPQHF
TRBJ1-3 TRBV13 NA NA TGTGCCAGCATCCACGGACTGAGGCAGCCTACAAACACCATATATTTT CASIHGLRQPTNTIYF
TRBJ2-7 TRBV28 TRBD1 few TGTGCCAGCACCCCCGGCACAGGGGCCGCCTACGAGCAGTACTTC CASTPGTGAAYEQYF
TRBJ2-3 TRBV20-1 NA many TGCAGTGTTAGGGGGGGGGGATTAGGCACAGATACGCAGTATTTT CSVRGGGLGTDTQYF
TRBJ1-2 TRBV6-6 NA many TGTGCCAGCAGTTACTCCGACACAGGGTCTGATGGCTACACCTTC CASSYSDTGSDGYTF
TRBJ2-1 TRBV20-1 TRBD2 many TGCAGTGCTTTTTCTCTAGCGGGTTCAATACTCAATGAGCAGTTCTTC CSAFSLAGSILNEQFF
TRBJ2-3 TRBV24-1 NA many TGTGCCACCAGTGATTCCCGGGACCTAAGAAGAGATACGCAGTATTTT CATSDSRDLRRDTQYF
TRBJ2-1 TRBV20-1 NA NA TGCAGTGCTAGAGATGAAGGGGAGGTACGGTTCTTC CSARDEGEVRFF
TRBJ2-3 TRBV4-2 TRBD2 few TGTGCCAGCAGCCAAGAAGGGGGGACTAGCGGGTTCTATACGCAGTATTTT CASSQEGGTSGFYTQYF